Below are 32 T cell receptor beta chains sequenced from a single sample in a study of shared clonotypes between healthy human individuals. Sequenced by immunoSEQ multiplex PCR; TCRdb stores in-frame clones only, minus some. The data contain a few hundred thousand clones, approximately 80% of them seen just once; the ten biggest clones take up around 11%. Sequenced sample: PBMCs. The receptors here all came from a woman aged 40-49 years in good health. Some clones in this sample may be carry-over from other donors' samples.

The rearrangement uses TRBV14 and TRBJ2-3; 7 positions agree with TRBD2. J lost 6 bases, V lost 6 bases, and 12 bases had no gene match. Germline CDR1 SGHDN, CDR2 FVKESK. CDR3 size: 15 residues. The chain's CDR3 is CASSPGTTSADTQYF. CDR3 sequence (DNA): TGTGCCAGCAGTCCCGGGACTACATCCGCCGATACGCAGTATTTT.

This rearrangement joins TRBV19 to TRBJ2-5, with 9 bases matching TRBD2. CDR1 is LNHDA and CDR2 is SQIVND in the germline V gene (reference sequence). The CDR3 spans 15 residues. The CDR3 loop is CDAIPQTSGEETQYF. As DNA, the CDR3 is TGTGACGCAATTCCCCAGACTAGCGGAGAAGAGACCCAGTACTTC.

This sequence joins TRBV14 and TRBJ1-4, with 7 bases aligning to TRBD1. Germline CDR1 reads SGHDN; CDR2 reads FVKESK. With V trimmed by 5 bases and J by 7 bases, 10 bases remained unmatched. This CDR3 comprises 15 residues. The CDR3 sequence: CASSLRQGLGEKLFF. The CDR3 bases are TGTGCCAGCAGCTTACGACAGGGATTAGGTGAAAAACTGTTTTTT.

This chain connects TRBV7-2 to TRBJ2-1; D is unresolved. This CDR3 region has 13 residues. The germline V gene has CDR1 SGHTA and CDR2 FQGNSA. Trimming took 1 base from V and 10 from J, leaving 11 bases between them. In nucleotides, the CDR3 is TGTGCCAGCAGCTTAGTCGGCTCGCACGAGCAGTTCTTC. Translated: CASSLVGSHEQFF.

The rearrangement joins TRBV6-5 to TRBJ2-7; tentative D call: TRBD1 (5 bases). V was pared by 6 bases and J by 4 bases, with 7 bases between. CDR1 and CDR2 from the germline V gene are MNHEY and SVGAGI. The CDR3 covers 11 residues. CDR3 region: CASRDIYEQYF. CDR3 DNA: TGTGCCAGCAGGGACATTTACGAGCAGTACTTC.

The chain joins TRBV18 to TRBJ2-2; D unclear. Trimming removed 6 bases at V and 1 base at J, with 15 bases between. CDR1 KGHSH and CDR2 LQKENI come from the germline V gene. The CDR3 spans 16 residues. The CDR3 DNA is TGTGCCAGCTCCCCGGCACTCCCCAAGAACACCGGGGAGCTGTTTTTT. Translated: CASSPALPKNTGELFF. The variable domain in full, completed from reference TRBV18 and TRBJ2-2, reads NAGVMQNPRHLVRRRGQEARLRCSPMKGHSHVYWYRQLPEEGLKFMVYLQKENIIDESGMPKERFSAEFPKEGPSILRIQQVVRGDSAAYFCASSPALPKNTGELFFGEGSRLTVL.

The CDR3: CASNLANQPQHF. The CDR3 DNA is TGTGCCAGCAACTTAGCCAATCAGCCCCAGCATTTT. J is TRBJ1-5 and V is TRBV28; D not certain. V shed 7 bases and J shed 3 bases, with 7 bases lying between them. Germline V gene sequence: CDR1 MDHEN, CDR2 SYDVKM. The CDR3 length is 12 residues.

The J gene is TRBJ2-7, the V gene TRBV5-1; TRBD2 might be the D (6 bases). Per germline, CDR1 SGHRS and CDR2 YFSETQ. The CDR3 runs to 15 residues. The V end was cut by 5 bases, the J end by 3 bases, with 18 bases between. CDR3 DNA: TGCGCCAGCAGTCTAACCCGGGACTCACTCTACGAGCAGTACTTC. This encodes CASSLTRDSLYEQYF.

The chain couples TRBV28 to TRBJ1-5, with a possible D match to TRBD1 (6 bases). Germline CDR1 reads MDHEN; CDR2 reads SYDVKM. The CDR3 runs to 15 residues. With 5 bases removed from V and 6 bases from J, the gap between germline ends came to 17 bases. The CDR3: CASSPLGQGSQPQHF. CDR3 DNA sequence: TGTGCCAGCAGTCCCCTGGGGCAGGGGTCTCAGCCCCAGCATTTT. The full variable domain, in which reference TRBV28 and TRBJ1-5 provide the parts outside the CDR3, is DVKVTQSSRYLVKRTGEKVFLECVQDMDHENMFWYRQDPGLGLRLIYFSYDVKMKEKGDIPEGYSVSREKKERFSLILESASTNQTSMYLCASSPLGQGSQPQHFGDGTRLSIL.

This rearrangement joins TRBV30 to TRBJ1-4, with 7 positions matching TRBD1. Germline V gives CDR1 GTSNPN, CDR2 SVGIG (reference sequence). After removal of 3 bases from V and 8 bases from J, the junction contained 15 bases not matched to a gene. The CDR3 runs to 16 residues. DNA for the CDR3: TGTGCCTGGAGCCACTTCGACAGGGCAGACCGCGAAAAACTGTTTTTT. Protein: CAWSHFDRADREKLFF. The whole variable domain, filled in from reference TRBV30 and TRBJ1-4, reads SQTIHQWPATLVQPVGSPLSLECTVEGTSNPNLYWYRQAAGRGLQLLFYSVGIGQISSEVPQNLSASRPQDRQFILSSKKLLLSDSGFYLCAWSHFDRADREKLFFGSGTQLSVL.

The chain uses TRBV7-9 and TRBJ2-1; 7 bases fit TRBD2. Germline-derived CDR1 and CDR2 are SEHNR and FQNEAQ (reference sequence). The V segment lost 4 bases and the J segment 6 bases; nucleotides outside the gene matches: 9. CDR3 length: 15 residues. The CDR3, as DNA: TGTGCCAGCAGCTCGCTGGCGGGAGCGGCCAATGAGCAGTTCTTC. This translates into CASSSLAGAANEQFF.

The CDR3 spells CASLPEGQIFNEQFF. CDR3 DNA: TGCGCCAGCCTACCCGAGGGACAGATCTTCAATGAGCAGTTCTTC. V is TRBV5-1 and J is TRBJ2-1, with TRBD1 matching 7 bases. Germline-derived CDR1 and CDR2 are SGHRS and YFSETQ. This CDR3 spans 15 amino acids. Trimming took 7 bases from V and 6 from J; bases not matched to a gene: 13.

The rearrangement joins TRBV28 to TRBJ2-7; 9 nucleotides line up with TRBD2. Germline V gives CDR1 MDHEN, CDR2 SYDVKM. This CDR3 region has 15 residues. The J segment lost 2 bases and the V segment lost 8 bases, leaving 10 bases of the junction unmatched. For the CDR3, the DNA is TGTGCCAGCCAACCTCGGGCTAGCGGGACCTACGAGCAGTACTTC. Its protein product is CASQPRASGTYEQYF.

This chain uses TRBV27 with TRBJ2-7, with D possibly matching TRBD2 (6 bases). This CDR3 spans 14 amino acids. The V gene lost 5 bases and the J gene lost 2 bases, with 13 bases spanning the gap. Germline CDR1 reads MNHEY; CDR2 reads SMNVEV (reference sequence). CDR3 loop: CASSVGLTTYEQYF. The DNA for the CDR3 is TGTGCCAGCAGTGTGGGACTGACTACCTACGAGCAGTACTTC.

The chain joins TRBV27 to TRBJ1-1; tentative D call: TRBD1 (5 bases). CDR1 MNHEY and CDR2 SMNVEV come from the germline V gene (reference sequence). The CDR3 length is 15 residues. Trimming cost V 5 bases and J 5 bases, with 18 bases left between them. CDR3 sequence reads: CASSLDRGPRTEAFF. CDR3 bases: TGTGCCAGCAGTCTCGACCGGGGCCCACGGACTGAAGCTTTCTTT.

Concerning this clone: A read error likely explains this, since a far larger clone differs by one base. In the same sample, other DNA sequences code for this CDR3. This chain links TRBV7-3 with TRBJ1-1, with TRBD1 identical over 7 bases. Germline trimming cut 5 bases from V and 1 base from J; bases unmatched to any gene: 4. Germline V gene data show CDR1 as SGHTA and CDR2 as FQGTGA. The CDR3 has 14 amino acids. CDR3 amino acids: CASSPTGPNTEAFF. In DNA form, the CDR3 reads TGTGCCAGCAGCCCGACAGGGCCGAACACTGAAGCTTTCTTT.

V is TRBV5-4 and J is TRBJ1-2, with D tentatively TRBD1 (5 bases). The CDR3 runs 15 residues. Germline CDR1 reads SGHNT; CDR2 reads YYREEE (reference sequence). V lost 10 bases and J 0 bases, leaving 19 bases between the germline ends. As DNA, the CDR3 is TGTGCCGCAGGCACCAGGGCAGGGACTAACTATGGCTACACCTTC. Its protein product is CAAGTRAGTNYGYTF.

The chain couples TRBV10-2 to TRBJ2-7, with D unclear. The CDR3 runs to 14 residues. Trimming shortened V by 2 bases and J by 3 bases, and 11 bases separated the two germline ends. Germline CDR1 is WSHSY and CDR2 is SAAADI. This CDR3 reads CASSEHGPDYEQYF. CDR3 sequence (DNA): TGCGCCAGCAGTGAGCATGGTCCCGACTACGAGCAGTACTTC.

As DNA, the CDR3 is TGCAGCGTCGGAACAGGGGCGGGTGGCTACACCTTC. Translated: CSVGTGAGGYTF. The V call is TRBV29-1, the J call TRBJ1-2, with TRBD1 identical over 7 bases. Looked up from germline, CDR1 is SQVTM and CDR2 is ANQGSEA. CDR3 size: 12 residues. The V gene end was trimmed by 6 bases and the J gene end by 7 bases; junction bases not matched to a gene: 8.

In its sample, this clone was seen a few times. The chain carries TRBV30 and TRBJ2-7, with TRBD1 matching over 8 bases. The CDR3 contains 13 residues. Germline CDR1 is GTSNPN and CDR2 is SVGIG (reference sequence). V was pared by 3 bases and J by 6 bases, with 7 bases of the junction left unmatched. For the CDR3, the DNA is TGTGCCTGGAGAGTACCCGGGACAGGCGAGCAGTACTTC. Translation gives CAWRVPGTGEQYF.

This chain uses TRBV27 with TRBJ1-5; D remains ambiguous. V dropped 6 bases and J dropped 5 bases, with 14 bases sitting between them. The germline V gene has CDR1 MNHEY and CDR2 SMNVEV (reference sequence). CDR3 length equals 14 residues. The CDR3 spells CASRSLMGYQPQHF. The CDR3 region has the DNA TGTGCCAGCAGGTCCCTAATGGGGTATCAGCCCCAGCATTTT.

The J gene is TRBJ1-1, the V gene TRBV5-1, with D tentatively TRBD1 (6 bases). This CDR3 comprises 13 residues. Germline values: CDR1 SGHRS, CDR2 YFSETQ. Trimming took 5 bases from V and 2 from J, leaving 10 bases between them. CDR3 nucleotides: TGCGCCAGCAGGTTAGGGGGTAACACTGAAGCTTTCTTT. Encoded protein: CASRLGGNTEAFF.

This clone showed up just a few times. The gene calls are TRBV5-1 and TRBJ2-5, with 7 bases lining up with TRBD1. The CDR3 loop spans 15 amino acids. The germline gives CDR1 SGHRS, CDR2 YFSETQ. The J segment lost 0 bases and the V segment lost 4 bases, leaving 6 bases of the junction unmatched. This CDR3 is CASSRQGDYQETQYF. In DNA, the CDR3 is TGCGCCAGCAGCCGACAGGGTGACTACCAAGAGACCCAGTACTTC.

The chain recombines TRBV18 with TRBJ2-5; 12 nucleotides line up with TRBD2. The CDR3 is 15 residues long. The J segment lost 4 bases and the V segment lost 3 bases, leaving 3 bases of the junction unmatched. Per germline, CDR1 KGHSH and CDR2 LQKENI. The CDR3 loop reads CASSPALAGGETQYF. Written as DNA, the CDR3 is TGTGCCAGCTCACCCGCACTAGCGGGAGGAGAGACCCAGTACTTC.

Notes on this clone: This sequence is one base from a far larger clone and is likely a read error. The chain joins TRBV5-1 to TRBJ2-7, with 7 bases lining up with TRBD1. The CDR3 totals 15 residues. The germline CDR1 and CDR2 sequences are SGHRS and YFSETQ. CDR3 in DNA: TGCGCCAGCAGCACAGACGGACAGGAAATCTACGAGCAGCACTTC. It yields the protein CASSTDGQEIYEQHF.

This chain links TRBV15 with TRBJ2-7; 7 nucleotides line up with TRBD1. The CDR3 sequence is 15 residues long. Per germline, CDR1 LNHNV and CDR2 YYDKDF (reference sequence). The V and J ends lost 1 base and 6 bases, in that order; junction bases with no gene match: 9. The CDR3 region is CATSRGYRGAGEQYF. For the CDR3, the DNA is TGTGCCACCAGCAGAGGGTACAGGGGAGCAGGCGAGCAGTACTTC.

The CDR3 DNA follows: TGTGCCAGCAGCTTATGGCCGGCGGGGCGGGAGGATGGAATGAACACCGGGGAGCTGTTTTTT. This encodes CASSLWPAGREDGMNTGELFF. The V gene is TRBV7-3, the J gene TRBJ2-2; 8 bases align to TRBD2. CDR1 and CDR2 (germline): SGHTA, FQGTGA. J was trimmed by 1 base and V by 2 bases; bases with no gene match: 18. The CDR3 is made up of 21 amino acids.

This clone was seen at least ten times. Other nucleotide sequences in the sample specify the same CDR3. The chain carries TRBV18 and TRBJ1-3; TRBD1 is a possible D gene (6 bases). V lost 0 bases and J 3 bases, leaving 9 bases between the germline ends. Germline-derived CDR1 and CDR2 are KGHSH and LQKENI. The CDR3 runs to 15 residues. CDR3 residues: CASSPPAGVGNTIYF. The CDR3 nucleotides read TGTGCCAGCTCACCACCGGCAGGGGTTGGAAACACCATATATTTT.

The chain employs TRBV15 and TRBJ1-4; D gene ambiguous. Deletions cut 1 base from V and 3 bases from J, with 9 bases between. This CDR3 spans 15 amino acids. Germline V gene sequence: CDR1 LNHNV, CDR2 YYDKDF (reference sequence). As DNA, the CDR3 is TGTGCCACCAGCAGAGTTACGGACCCTAATGAAAAACTGTTTTTT. It is translated as CATSRVTDPNEKLFF.

This clone occurred a few times. The rearrangement joins TRBV29-1 to TRBJ1-5; D unclear. Germline loops: CDR1 SQVTM, CDR2 ANQGSEA. This CDR3 spans 13 amino acids. The V end lost 4 bases, the J end lost 7 bases, and 14 bases lay between the germline ends. The CDR3 region has the DNA TGCAGCGTTGGGGCGGGCCGGGGACAGCCCCAGCATTTT. Amino acid sequence: CSVGAGRGQPQHF. The full variable domain, rest sourced from reference TRBV29-1 and TRBJ1-5, is SAVISQKPSRDICQRGTSLTIQCQVDSQVTMMFWYRQQPGQSLTLIATANQGSEATYESGFVIDKFPISRPNLTFSTLTVSNMSPEDSSIYLCSVGAGRGQPQHFGDGTRLSIL.

This clone was seen repeatedly, ten times or more. Other DNA sequences in the sample encode the same CDR3. The rearrangement joins TRBV30 to TRBJ2-2; weak D call: TRBD1 (7 bases). V was cut by 5 bases and J by 6 bases, with 16 bases left in between. Germline lookup yields CDR1 GTSNPN and CDR2 SVGIG (reference sequence). This CDR3 is 14 amino acids long. The CDR3 spells CAWAGQLDAGELFF. CDR3 nucleotide sequence: TGTGCCTGGGCGGGACAGCTTGACGCCGGGGAGCTGTTTTTT.

The rearrangement joins TRBV19 to TRBJ1-2, with a tentative D call TRBD1 (6 bases). With 5 bases removed from V and 8 bases from J, the gap between germline ends came to 9 bases. In germline, CDR1 is LNHDA, CDR2 SQIVND (reference sequence). The CDR3 runs 11 residues. CDR3 in DNA: TGTGCCAGTAGTCAGGGGCCAGGCTACACCTTC. As protein: CASSQGPGYTF. Complete variable domain (other parts from reference TRBV19 and TRBJ1-2): DGGITQSPKYLFRKEGQNVTLSCEQNLNHDAMYWYRQDPGQGLRLIYYSQIVNDFQKGDIAEGYSVSREKKESFPLTVTSAQKNPTAFYLCASSQGPGYTFGSGTRLTVV.